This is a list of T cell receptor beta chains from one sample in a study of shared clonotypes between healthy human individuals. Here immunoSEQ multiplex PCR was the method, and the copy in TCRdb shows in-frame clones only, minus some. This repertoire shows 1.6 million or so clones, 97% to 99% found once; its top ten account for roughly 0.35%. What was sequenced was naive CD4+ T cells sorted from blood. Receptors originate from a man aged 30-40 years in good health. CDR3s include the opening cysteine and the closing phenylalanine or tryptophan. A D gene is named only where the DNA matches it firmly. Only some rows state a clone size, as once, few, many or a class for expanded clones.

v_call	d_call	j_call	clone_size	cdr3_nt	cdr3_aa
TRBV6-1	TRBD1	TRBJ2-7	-	TGTGCCAGCAGTGAATGGGAAAGACAGGGCTACGAGCAGTACTTC	CASSEWERQGYEQYF
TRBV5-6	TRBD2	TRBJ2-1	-	TGTGCCAGCAGCTTATTGACTAGCGGAGTGAACAATGAGCAGTTCTTC	CASSLLTSGVNNEQFF
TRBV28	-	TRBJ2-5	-	TGTGCCAGCAGTAGTAACTTCGAAGGGGGGGAGGGCGAGACCCAGTACTTC	CASSSNFEGGEGETQYF
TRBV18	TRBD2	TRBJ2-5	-	TGTGCCAGCTCACCGTTAGCGGGAGGGCCTTGGGAGACCCAGTACTTC	CASSPLAGGPWETQYF
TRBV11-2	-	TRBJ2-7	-	TGTGCCAGCTCCCGCGTGGGCTTCCGATACGAGCAGTACTTC	CASSRVGFRYEQYF
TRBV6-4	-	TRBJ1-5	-	TGTGCTCCAAGGGTTGGTAGCAATCAGCCCCAGCATTTT	CAPRVGSNQPQHF
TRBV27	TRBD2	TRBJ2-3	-	TGTGCCAGCAGTCCCAAAGGACTAGCGGGAGTAACAGATACGCAGTATTTT	CASSPKGLAGVTDTQYF
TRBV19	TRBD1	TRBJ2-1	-	TGTGCCAGCAGTCCGGGACAGGGATACAATGAGCAGTTCTTC	CASSPGQGYNEQFF
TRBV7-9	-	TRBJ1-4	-	TGTGCCAGCAGCTTAGGGCAGGGGAGGGGCGCGAGTGAAAAACTGTTTTTT	CASSLGQGRGASEKLFF
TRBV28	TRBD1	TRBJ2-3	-	TGTGCCAGCAGCATTATGGGGACAGAAGCATATACGCAGTATTTT	CASSIMGTEAYTQYF
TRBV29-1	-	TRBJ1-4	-	TGCAGCGTTCAACCACGGGGGGGTGAAAAACTGTTTTTT	CSVQPRGGEKLFF
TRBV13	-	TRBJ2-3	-	TGTGCCAGCAGCTCTTCAGGCCCGACAGATACGCAGTATTTT	CASSSSGPTDTQYF
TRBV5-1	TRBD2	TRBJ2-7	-	TGCGCCAGCAGCTTGACCCGGACTAGCGGGACCTACGAGCAGTACTTC	CASSLTRTSGTYEQYF
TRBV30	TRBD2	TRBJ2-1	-	TGTGCCTGGAGGGCTCTAGCGGGATACAATGAGCAGTTCTTC	CAWRALAGYNEQFF
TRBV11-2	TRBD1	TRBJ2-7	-	TGTGCCAGCAGCGGGACAGGGAGTGTGTCCGGGCAGTACTTC	CASSGTGSVSGQYF
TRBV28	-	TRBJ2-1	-	TGTGCCAGCAGTTGGGGACCCCGTCAGCGGAATGAGCAGTTCTTC	CASSWGPRQRNEQFF
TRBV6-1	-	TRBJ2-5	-	TGTGCCAGCAGTGAAGAGCGTGCAACAAGGACCCAGTACTTC	CASSEERATRTQYF
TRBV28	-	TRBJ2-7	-	TGTGCCAGCAGTTTCGCTCCCTCCTCCTACGAGCAGTACTTC	CASSFAPSSYEQYF
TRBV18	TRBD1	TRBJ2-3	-	TGTGCCAGCTCACGCGACAGGGCAGATACGCAGTATTTT	CASSRDRADTQYF
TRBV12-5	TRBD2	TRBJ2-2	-	TGTGCTAGTGGTTTGCGGACTAGCGGAAACACCGGGGAGCTGTTTTTT	CASGLRTSGNTGELFF
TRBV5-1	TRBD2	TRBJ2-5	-	TGCGCCAGCAGCTTAGGGTCTAGCGGTTACCAAGAGACCCAGTACTTC	CASSLGSSGYQETQYF
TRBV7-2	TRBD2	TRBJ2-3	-	TGTGCCAGCAGCGAACAGGCCGGGGGGGATACGCAGTATTTT	CASSEQAGGDTQYF
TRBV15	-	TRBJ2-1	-	TGTGCCACCAGCAAAGAACGGGAGATTGGGGAGCAGTTCTTC	CATSKEREIGEQFF
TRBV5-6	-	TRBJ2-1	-	TGTGCCAGCAGCCCCTGGACCAGATCCGGGACTTACAATGAGCAGTTCTTC	CASSPWTRSGTYNEQFF
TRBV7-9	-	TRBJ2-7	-	TGTGCCAGCAGCCCCGCGGCCCAGCCGTACTTC	CASSPAAQPYF
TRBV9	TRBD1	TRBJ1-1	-	TGTGCCAGCAGCCGCCAGACAGGGAGGGGCACTGAAGCTTTCTTT	CASSRQTGRGTEAFF
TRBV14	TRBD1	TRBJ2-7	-	TGTGCCAGCAGCCAAGGGGGACAGGGGGTCTACGAGCAGTACTTC	CASSQGGQGVYEQYF
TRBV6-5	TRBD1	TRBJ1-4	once	TGTGCCAGCAGCGGACAGGCCCGAACGGGAAAACTGTTTTTT	CASSGQARTGKLFF
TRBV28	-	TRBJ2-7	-	TGTGCCAGCAGGTCTGCCTACGAGCAGTACTTC	CASRSAYEQYF
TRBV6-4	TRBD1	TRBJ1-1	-	TGTGCCAGCAGTGACCCGACAGGGAGGGCTTTCTTT	CASSDPTGRAFF
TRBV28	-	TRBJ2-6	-	TGTGCCAGCAGTCCTACCTCTGGGGCCAACGTCCTGACTTTC	CASSPTSGANVLTF
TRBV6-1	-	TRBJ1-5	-	TGTGCCAGCAGTGACAGGGTTCGCAATCAGCCCCAGCATTTT	CASSDRVRNQPQHF
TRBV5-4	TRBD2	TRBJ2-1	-	TGTGCCAGCAGCATTCCGGGACTAGCTGGGAATGAGCAGTTCTTC	CASSIPGLAGNEQFF
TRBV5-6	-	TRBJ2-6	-	TGTGCCAGCAGCTTGTGGCTCTCTGGGGCCAACGTCCTGACTTTC	CASSLWLSGANVLTF
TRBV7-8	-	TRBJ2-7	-	TGTGCCAGCAGCCGGACTGGTGTGCAGGGGCGTCCCTACGAGCAGTACTTC	CASSRTGVQGRPYEQYF
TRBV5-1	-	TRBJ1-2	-	TGCGCCAGCAGCCCGACGGGCAACACATACACCTTC	CASSPTGNTYTF
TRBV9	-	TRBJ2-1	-	TGTGCCAGCAGCGTAGACGGGGACTCCTACAGCGGGCAGTTCTTC	CASSVDGDSYSGQFF
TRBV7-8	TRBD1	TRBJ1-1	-	TGTGCCAGCAGCTTAACGGGACAGGCGAACATTGAAGCTTTCTTT	CASSLTGQANIEAFF
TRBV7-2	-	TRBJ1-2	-	TGTGCCAGCAGCTTATCTTCAGGGAATGGCTACACCTTC	CASSLSSGNGYTF
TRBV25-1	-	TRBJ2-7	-	TGTGCCAGCAGTGACAGATCCTACGAGCAGTACTTC	CASSDRSYEQYF
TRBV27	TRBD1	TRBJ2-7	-	TGTGCCAGCAGTCAGACCGGGACAGCGCCCTACGAGCAGTACTTC	CASSQTGTAPYEQYF
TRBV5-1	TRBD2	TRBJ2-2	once	TGCGCCAGCAGCTCCCCCTGGGGACTAGCGCACAACACCGGGGAGCTGTTTTTT	CASSSPWGLAHNTGELFF
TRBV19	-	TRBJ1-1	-	TGTGCCAGTAGTAGGCCAGGCTCGGGGAGCACTGAAGCTTTCTTT	CASSRPGSGSTEAFF
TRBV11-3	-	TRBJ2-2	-	TGTGCCAGCAGCAGTCCCACAGGGTTTGGCGGGGAGCTGTTTTTT	CASSSPTGFGGELFF
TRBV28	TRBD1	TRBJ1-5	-	TGTGCCAGCAGTTCCGGACAGGTGTCCGTTCAGCCCCAGCATTTT	CASSSGQVSVQPQHF
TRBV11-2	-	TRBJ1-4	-	TGTGCCAGCAGCTTATCAGCCCGGCAAGATGAAAAACTGTTTTTT	CASSLSARQDEKLFF
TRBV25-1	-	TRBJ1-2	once	TGTGCCAGCAGTGAATCGCTCCGCTATGGCTACACCTTC	CASSESLRYGYTF
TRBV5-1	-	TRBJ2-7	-	TGCGCCAGCAGCTTAGCCGGGCTAAGCGAGCAGTACTTC	CASSLAGLSEQYF